This T cell receptor beta chain was captured in a study of blood T cell repertoires in COVID-19 (dated by TCRdb to 2019 to 2021). General notes on the study: The collaborator samples originated in the United States, Italy and Spain and spanned the acute and convalescent phases of COVID-19. The dataset comprised deeply sampled blood TCRbeta repertoires from subjects exposed to, actively infected with, or recovered from COVID-19. The material from the prospective study consisted of cDNA or gDNA derived from T cells, B-cell-depleted T cells, or PBMCs. The sample metadata nearly always contained a de-identified subject ID, COVID-19 status, age in years and sex. The samples were drawn from two sources: the first 160 participants of the ongoing ImmuneRACE study, and over 950 subjects contributed by 6 global collaborators. Where available, HLA class I and class II types were taken from metadata supplied by the sample provider and were not determined by assay-based typing. The repertoires were released in a freely available public database intended as a resource for research on the immune response to SARS-CoV-2. Summary of the overall study and its limitations: Clinical and demographic metadata were provided uncurated, with the amount varying by source and participant.

Each collaborating institution followed its own protocols to collect whole blood in K2EDTA tubes. For TCRbeta analysis, collaborators shipped samples in one of three forms: frozen whole blood, isolated PBMCs, or DNA extracted from either of those sample types. TCRbeta CDR3 regions were amplified from genomic DNA by means of the immunoSEQ Assay, a bias-controlled multiplex PCR. The authors' analysis ran thus. The number of nucleated cells in each sample was estimated by amplification of reference gene primers within the assay. To quantify the absolute abundance of each unique TCRbeta CDR3 rearrangement, sequence reads were collapsed and filtered. Productive Simpson clonality was computed per sample as the square root of Simpson's diversity index over productive rearrangements. TCRdb took this table from immuneACCESS and kept in-frame rearrangements with V and J called. Such tables lack part of the clones; where checked against another copy, unresolved V genes explain under half of the gap, and the rest is unexplained. Clonal size and the V and J genes are those of that table, whereas D and trimming came from the DNA. In all, the sample holds approximately 88,000 clones, and over 80% of those were seen once. Of the sample, roughly 3.9% is held by the ten largest clones.

A word on this clone: The clone's antigen remains unknown. Base qualities are not provided; no much larger clone lies one nucleotide away.

Deletion took 4 bases off V and 5 bases off J, with a span of 9 bases between the germline ends. CDR1 and CDR2, looked up from the germline V gene, are MGHRA and YSYEKL. The CDR3, from cysteine to phenylalanine, totals 13 residues. Only the CDR3 DNA stays, 39 bases, in frame from base 1. The chain employs TRBV4-1 and TRBJ1-5; there is no confident call for the D gene. Sequencing used peripheral blood. The source is a woman aged 45-60 years in a cohort sampled during active COVID-19. The CDR3 protein sequence reads: CASSRTRDQPQHF. The nucleotide sequence is given as TGCGCCAGCAGCCGAACTCGTGATCAGCCCCAGCATTTT.